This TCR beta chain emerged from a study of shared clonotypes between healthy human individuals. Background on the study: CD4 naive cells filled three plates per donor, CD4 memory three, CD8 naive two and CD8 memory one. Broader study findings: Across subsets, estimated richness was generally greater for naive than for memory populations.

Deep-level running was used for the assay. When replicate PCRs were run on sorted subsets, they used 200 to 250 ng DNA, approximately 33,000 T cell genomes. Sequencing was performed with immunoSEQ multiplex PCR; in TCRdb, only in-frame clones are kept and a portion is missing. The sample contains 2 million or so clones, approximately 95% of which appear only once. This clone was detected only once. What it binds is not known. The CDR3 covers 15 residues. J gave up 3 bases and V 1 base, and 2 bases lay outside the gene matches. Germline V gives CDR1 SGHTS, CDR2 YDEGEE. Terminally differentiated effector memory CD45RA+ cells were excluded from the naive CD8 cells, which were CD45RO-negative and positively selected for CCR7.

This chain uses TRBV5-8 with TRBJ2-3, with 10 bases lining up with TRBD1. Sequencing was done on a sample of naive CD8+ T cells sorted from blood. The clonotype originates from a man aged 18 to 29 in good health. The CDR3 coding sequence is TGTGCCAGCAGCTTGCGGGACAGGGGTACAGATACGCAGTATTTT. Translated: CASSLRDRGTDTQYF.